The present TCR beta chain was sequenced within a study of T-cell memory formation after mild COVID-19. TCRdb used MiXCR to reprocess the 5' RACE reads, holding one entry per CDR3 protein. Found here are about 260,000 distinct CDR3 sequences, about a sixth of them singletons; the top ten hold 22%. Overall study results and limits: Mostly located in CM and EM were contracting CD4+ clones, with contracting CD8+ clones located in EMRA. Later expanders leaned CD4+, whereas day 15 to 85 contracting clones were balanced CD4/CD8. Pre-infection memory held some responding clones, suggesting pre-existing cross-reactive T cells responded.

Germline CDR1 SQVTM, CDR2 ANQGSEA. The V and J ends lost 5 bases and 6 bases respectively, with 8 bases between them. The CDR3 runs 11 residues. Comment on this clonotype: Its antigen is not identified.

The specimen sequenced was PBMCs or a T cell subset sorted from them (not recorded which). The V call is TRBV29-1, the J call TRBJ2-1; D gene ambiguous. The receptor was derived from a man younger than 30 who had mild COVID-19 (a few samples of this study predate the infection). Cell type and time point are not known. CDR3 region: CSVLPANEQFF. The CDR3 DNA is TGCAGCGTTCTTCCTGCCAATGAGCAGTTCTTC.